A single sample is the source of the 20 T cell receptor beta chains below, sequenced in a study of glioma-infiltrating T cells after dendritic cell vaccination. The protocol was immunoSEQ multiplex PCR, while the TCRdb copy is restricted to in-frame clones and leaves out a portion. The table shows more than 95,000 clones, with roughly 76% occurring only once. The sequenced sample was blood, obtained before dendritic cell vaccination. The receptors stem from a human donor with glioblastoma.

The genes are TRBV7-8 and TRBJ1-5; D unresolved. The V gene's germline CDR1 is SGHVS and CDR2 FQNEAQ. V lost 5 bases, J lost 3 bases, and 14 bases lay in between. The CDR3 has 15 amino acids. CDR3 DNA sequence: TGTGCCAGCAGCCCCACTAGGGTCCTCAATCAGCCCCAGCATTTT. Amino acid sequence: CASSPTRVLNQPQHF.

The V and J genes are TRBV5-5 and TRBJ1-5; 10 nucleotides match TRBD1. Per the germline V gene, CDR1 is SGHKS and CDR2 is YYEKEE (reference sequence). Losses at the gene ends were 4 bases for V and 0 bases for J; bases not matched to a gene: 4. The CDR3 is 16 residues long. The CDR3 sequence is CASSEDRGVSNQPQHF. The CDR3 nucleotides read TGTGCCAGCAGCGAGGACAGGGGGGTTAGCAATCAGCCCCAGCATTTT. Supplemented by reference TRBV5-5 and TRBJ1-5, the full variable domain reads DAGVTQSPTHLIKTRGQQVTLRCSPISGHKSVSWYQQVLGQGPQFIFQYYEKEERGRGNFPDRFSARQFPNYSSELNVNALLLGDSALYLCASSEDRGVSNQPQHFGDGTRLSIL.

This chain connects TRBV10-3 to TRBJ1-1; D is ambiguous. The ends were cut back, 10 bases at V and 1 base at J, with 13 bases in the middle. The CDR3 has 13 amino acids. CDR1 is ENHRY, CDR2 SYGVKD, per germline. The DNA for the CDR3 is TGTGCCACCACTCGTGCTTCGAACACTGAAGCTTTCTTT. Its translation: CATTRASNTEAFF.

V usage is TRBV9 and J usage is TRBJ2-3; TRBD2 agrees at 9 bases. This CDR3 is 15 amino acids long. Germline assignment: CDR1 SGDLS and CDR2 YYNGEE. V lost 2 bases and J lost 3; bases outside the gene matches: 4. The CDR3 nucleotides are TGTGCCAGCAGCGTGCTAGCGGGGATGACAGATACGCAGTATTTT. As protein: CASSVLAGMTDTQYF. Filled out from reference TRBV9 and TRBJ2-3, the complete variable domain reads DSGVTQTPKHLITATGQRVTLRCSPRSGDLSVYWYQQSLDQGLQFLIQYYNGEERAKGNILERFSAQQFPDLHSELNLSSLELGDSALYFCASSVLAGMTDTQYFGPGTRLTVL.

The count of this clone is one. The chain links TRBV29-1 to TRBJ1-2, with D perhaps matching TRBD1 (5 bases). CDR3 length: 14 residues. V lost 6 bases, J lost 7 bases, and 21 bases lay in between. Germline V gene sequence: CDR1 SQVTM, CDR2 ANQGSEA. For the CDR3, the DNA is TGCAGCGTGGAGACGCGGTTACAGGCATTTGGCTACACCTTC. Translated, it gives CSVETRLQAFGYTF. The whole variable domain, filled in from reference TRBV29-1 and TRBJ1-2, reads SAVISQKPSRDICQRGTSLTIQCQVDSQVTMMFWYRQQPGQSLTLIATANQGSEATYESGFVIDKFPISRPNLTFSTLTVSNMSPEDSSIYLCSVETRLQAFGYTFGSGTRLTVV.

J is TRBJ1-5 and V is TRBV29-1; TRBD1 is a possible D gene (5 bases). The length of the CDR3 is 15 residues. The V end lost 4 bases, the J end lost 6 bases, and 19 bases lay between the germline ends. Germline V gives CDR1 SQVTM, CDR2 ANQGSEA. CDR3 DNA: TGCAGCGTTGTCTGGGAACAGGACGAAGCTCAGCCCCAGCATTTT. Protein product: CSVVWEQDEAQPQHF.

V usage is TRBV9 and J usage is TRBJ2-3; tentative D call: TRBD1 (5 bases). This CDR3 contains 15 residues. Trimming left V 1 base short and J 4 bases short, with 13 bases between. Germline CDR1 is SGDLS and CDR2 is YYNGEE. CDR3 loop: CASSVKGSPADTQYF. DNA of the CDR3: TGTGCCAGCAGCGTAAAGGGGTCCCCCGCAGATACGCAGTATTTT.

The chain uses TRBV4-1 and TRBJ1-2; 7 bases fit TRBD1. The junction had 19 bases not matched to a gene; V was cut back by 2 bases and J by 4 bases. In germline, CDR1 is MGHRA, CDR2 YSYEKL. This CDR3 region has 19 residues. The CDR3 loop is CASSQPASVVGGAVYGYTF. The CDR3, as DNA: TGCGCCAGCAGCCAACCAGCCTCTGTCGTAGGGGGCGCCGTCTATGGCTACACCTTC.

V gene TRBV10-1 combines with J gene TRBJ2-1, with 9 nucleotides matching TRBD1. In germline, CDR1 is WNHNN, CDR2 SYGVQD (reference sequence). The CDR3 sequence is 15 residues long. V shed 6 bases, J shed 7 bases, and the junction held 10 bases outside the gene matches. The CDR3 here is CASRDGTGRKNEQFF. CDR3 sequence (DNA): TGCGCCAGCAGAGACGGGACAGGGAGGAAGAATGAGCAGTTCTTC.

The V call is TRBV6-1, the J call TRBJ2-2; 9 bases are shared with TRBD2. The CDR3 covers 16 residues. Germline CDR1 and CDR2: MNHNS and SASEGT. The V gene end was trimmed by 4 bases and the J gene end by 4 bases; junction bases not matched to a gene: 7. CDR3 nucleotide sequence: TGTGCCAGCAGTGCGTCTAGCGGGGCATTCACCGGGGAGCTGTTTTTT. Translated, it gives CASSASSGAFTGELFF.

The rearrangement links TRBV4-1 to TRBJ1-4; D uncertain. The germline gives CDR1 MGHRA, CDR2 YSYEKL. Trimming left V 1 base short and J 4 bases short, with 10 bases between. This CDR3 spans 15 amino acids. CDR3 DNA sequence: TGCGCCAGCAGCCAAGGAAACGGGGATAATGAAAAACTGTTTTTT. Encoded protein: CASSQGNGDNEKLFF.

This chain uses TRBV6-5 with TRBJ1-2, with D perhaps matching TRBD1 (5 bases). The length of the CDR3 is 15 residues. The V gene lost 4 bases and the J gene lost 3 bases, with 15 bases spanning the gap. The germline CDR1 and CDR2 sequences are MNHEY and SVGAGI. CDR3 coding DNA: TGTGCCAGCAGTTCTGGCGGGGGAGGGCACTATGGCTACACCTTC. Protein product: CASSSGGGGHYGYTF.

The rearrangement joins TRBV2 to TRBJ1-2, with no clear D. Trimming stripped 7 bases from V and 5 bases from J, with 11 bases between. This CDR3 region has 12 residues. Germline V CDR1 and CDR2: SNHLY, FYNNEI. CDR3 nucleotide sequence: TGTGCCAGCATGCGGGTGGGGTATGGCTACACCTTC. Its translation is CASMRVGYGYTF.

This clone was counted a few times. The chain couples TRBV27 to TRBJ2-3; 8 positions match TRBD1. Per germline, CDR1 MNHEY and CDR2 SMNVEV (reference sequence). This CDR3 is built from 15 residues. V shed 4 bases, J shed 3 bases, and the junction held 6 bases outside the gene matches. The CDR3 is CASSSPDRVTDTQYF. For the CDR3, the DNA is TGTGCCAGCAGTTCACCGGACAGGGTTACAGATACGCAGTATTTT.

The CDR3 bases are TGTGCCTGGACAGAGATTCTAGGGGGTGAGCAGTACTTC. This sequence encodes CAWTEILGGEQYF. The chain joins TRBV30 to TRBJ2-7; weak D call: TRBD1 (6 bases). Germline CDR1 GTSNPN, CDR2 SVGIG (reference sequence). The CDR3 has 13 residues. Between the trimmed V and J ends, which lost 4 bases and 7 bases, there was a span of 17 bases.

The chain employs TRBV19 and TRBJ2-7; 7 nucleotides line up with TRBD1. The CDR3 has 14 residues. The V segment lost 5 bases and the J segment 2 bases; nucleotides outside the gene matches: 6. Germline V gives CDR1 LNHDA, CDR2 SQIVND (reference sequence). The CDR3 nucleotides are TGTGCCAGTAGTGAACCGGGACAGACCTACGAGCAGTACTTC. It specifies CASSEPGQTYEQYF.

In DNA, the CDR3 is TGCGCCAGCAGCTTGGCGGGACAGGGTTCGAACGAGCAGTACTTC. Its protein product is CASSLAGQGSNEQYF. The chain couples TRBV5-1 to TRBJ2-7, with 9 bases lining up with TRBD1. J was trimmed by 5 bases and V by 0 bases; bases with no gene match: 6. CDR1 and CDR2 (germline): SGHRS, YFSETQ. The CDR3 has 15 residues.

V and J are TRBV7-2 and TRBJ2-7, with 10 bases lining up with TRBD2. From germline, CDR1 is SGHTA and CDR2 FQGNSA. The CDR3 has 15 amino acids. Trimming took 6 bases from V and 0 from J; bases not matched to a gene: 5. CDR3 amino acids: CASSSSGGTSYEQYF. For the CDR3, the DNA is TGTGCCAGCAGTTCTAGCGGGGGCACCTCCTACGAGCAGTACTTC. The complete variable domain, with remaining parts taken from reference TRBV7-2 and TRBJ2-7, reads GAGVSQSPSNKVTEKGKDVELRCDPISGHTALYWYRQSLGQGLEFLIYFQGNSAPDKSGLPSDRFSAERTGGSVSTLTIQRTQQEDSAVYLCASSSSGGTSYEQYFGPGTRLTVT.

This sequence joins TRBV2 and TRBJ1-2; the D gene is possibly TRBD1 (6 bases). Trimming cost V 6 bases and J 3 bases, with 11 bases left between them. This CDR3 is built from 13 residues. Germline loops: CDR1 SNHLY, CDR2 FYNNEI. The CDR3 region is CASRWDMDYGYTF. The CDR3 coding sequence is TGTGCCAGCAGATGGGACATGGACTATGGCTACACCTTC.

The gene calls are TRBV4-3 and TRBJ1-4, with D unresolved. The V gene's germline CDR1 is LGHNA and CDR2 YSLEER. V shed 3 bases and J shed 4 bases, with 18 bases lying between them. The CDR3 totals 17 residues. In nucleotides, the CDR3 is TGCGCCAGCAGCCACGGGGAGCGGACGCCTCATAATGAAAAACTGTTTTTT. This codes for CASSHGERTPHNEKLFF.